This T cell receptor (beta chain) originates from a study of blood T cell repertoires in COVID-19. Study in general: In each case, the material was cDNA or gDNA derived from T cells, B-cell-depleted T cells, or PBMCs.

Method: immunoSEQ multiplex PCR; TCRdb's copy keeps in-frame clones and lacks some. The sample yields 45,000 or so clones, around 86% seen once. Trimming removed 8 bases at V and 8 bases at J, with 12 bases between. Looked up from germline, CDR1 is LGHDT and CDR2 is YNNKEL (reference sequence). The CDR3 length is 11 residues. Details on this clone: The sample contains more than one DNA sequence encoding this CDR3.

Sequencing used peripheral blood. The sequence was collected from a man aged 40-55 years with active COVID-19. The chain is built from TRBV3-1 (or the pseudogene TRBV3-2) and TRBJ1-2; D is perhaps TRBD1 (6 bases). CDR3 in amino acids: CASSRGRGYTF. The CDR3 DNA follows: TGTGCCAGCTCCAGGGGACGCGGCTACACCTTC.